Following are 23 T cell receptor beta chains from one sample sequenced in a study of blood T cell repertoires in COVID-19. Generated by immunoSEQ multiplex PCR, the TCRdb table keeps only in-frame clones and is missing some. Among 250,000 to 300,000 clones listed, around nine tenths were seen once. The sequenced sample consisted of peripheral blood. Source of these receptors: a woman in her sixties with COVID-19, enrolled during active disease.

The chain uses TRBV7-8 and TRBJ2-1; 8 nucleotides agree with TRBD2. After removal of 5 bases from V and 1 base from J, the junction contained 7 bases not matched to a gene. There are 16 residues in the CDR3. CDR1 is SGHVS, CDR2 FQNEAQ, per germline. The CDR3 region has the DNA TGTGCCAGCAGCCGAGCCAGCGGGAGTTCCTACAATGAGCAGTTCTTC. Translated, it gives CASSRASGSSYNEQFF.

As regards this clone: The identical CDR3 is also encoded by other nucleotide sequences in the sample. This rearrangement joins TRBV19 to TRBJ1-5; 7 bases map to TRBD1. Germline trimming cut 5 bases from V and 3 bases from J; bases unmatched to any gene: 4. The CDR3 consists of 14 residues. Germline V gene lookup returns CDR1 LNHDA and CDR2 SQIVND (reference sequence). The CDR3 here is CASSRGQVNQPQHF. The CDR3 region has the DNA TGTGCCAGTAGTCGCGGACAGGTCAATCAGCCCCAGCATTTT. Filled out from reference TRBV19 and TRBJ1-5, the complete variable domain reads DGGITQSPKYLFRKEGQNVTLSCEQNLNHDAMYWYRQDPGQGLRLIYYSQIVNDFQKGDIAEGYSVSREKKESFPLTVTSAQKNPTAFYLCASSRGQVNQPQHFGDGTRLSIL.

The chain carries TRBV4-3 and TRBJ2-5; D gene ambiguous. CDR3 size: 13 residues. Per germline, CDR1 LGHNA and CDR2 YSLEER. The V and J ends lost 1 base and 5 bases respectively, with 8 bases between them. CDR3 DNA: TGCGCCAGCAGCCAAGCCGGGTCGGAGACCCAGTACTTC. This sequence encodes CASSQAGSETQYF.

The chain has TRBV5-5 and TRBJ2-1; TRBD2 agrees at 10 bases. V lost 5 bases, J lost 9 bases, and 8 bases stayed unmatched. Per the germline V gene, CDR1 is SGHKS and CDR2 is YYEKEE (reference sequence). The CDR3 totals 14 residues. The CDR3 loop is CASRGAGGPFEQFF. The CDR3 nucleotides are TGTGCCAGCAGAGGAGCGGGAGGGCCTTTTGAGCAGTTCTTC.

The rearrangement links TRBV7-6 to TRBJ2-3; D unresolved. The V end lost 8 bases, the J end lost 6 bases, and 9 bases lay between the germline ends. Per the germline V gene, CDR1 is SGHVS and CDR2 is FNYEAQ. This CDR3 is 11 amino acids long. DNA for the CDR3: TGTGCCAGCGCCTCCGGGGATACGCAGTATTTT. The encoded protein is CASASGDTQYF.

This clone was seen many times. V usage is TRBV28 and J usage is TRBJ1-1; TRBD1 matches 7 bases. Germline V gives CDR1 MDHEN, CDR2 SYDVKM. Trimming at V came to 2 bases and at J to 10 bases, leaving 4 bases not matched to a gene. This CDR3 spans 12 amino acids. In nucleotides, the CDR3 is TGTGCCAGCAGTTTAAGACAGGGTTCAGCTTTCTTT. Residues: CASSLRQGSAFF.

The rearrangement links TRBV27 to TRBJ2-5; possibly TRBD2 for D (5 bases). The CDR3 has 13 residues. The germline V gene encodes CDR1 MNHEY and CDR2 SMNVEV (reference sequence). Trimming took off 3 bases at V and 4 bases at J, with 9 bases between the two ends. Here the CDR3 reads CASSFRAVETQYF. In nucleotides, the CDR3 is TGTGCCAGCAGTTTTAGAGCGGTAGAGACCCAGTACTTC.

The V gene is TRBV30, the J gene TRBJ1-5, with D tentatively TRBD1 (6 bases). The CDR3 totals 15 residues. CDR1 is GTSNPN, CDR2 SVGIG, per germline (reference sequence). With 2 bases removed from V and 5 bases from J, the gap between germline ends came to 16 bases. The CDR3 DNA reads as TGTGCCTGGAGTTTGAGTTGGGGGCAACATCAGCCCCAGCATTTT. Translating gives CAWSLSWGQHQPQHF.

This chain connects TRBV18 to TRBJ2-7; 12 bases are shared with TRBD2. Germline V gives CDR1 KGHSH, CDR2 LQKENI. CDR3 size: 16 residues. V trimming: 6 bases; J trimming: 3 bases; junction bases outside the gene matches: 9. The CDR3 nucleotides read TGTGCCAGCTCGCATGGGACTAGCGGGCGCTTCTACGAGCAGTACTTC. Its translation: CASSHGTSGRFYEQYF.

CDR3 in DNA: TGTGCCAGCAGCTCGTTCGACCGAAGGGGGAGTGAGGGCAAAAACATTCAGTACTTC. This translates into CASSSFDRRGSEGKNIQYF. The V call is TRBV4-2, the J call TRBJ2-4, with TRBD1 as a possible D gene (6 bases). This CDR3 comprises 19 residues. Germline lookup yields CDR1 LGHNA and CDR2 YNFKEQ. V was trimmed by 5 bases and J by 3 bases, leaving 26 bases between them.

V gene TRBV7-2 combines with J gene TRBJ1-1, with D unclear. CDR1 and CDR2 (germline): SGHTA, FQGNSA. There are 15 residues in the CDR3. Trimming stripped 1 base from V and 0 bases from J, with 9 bases between. In DNA, the CDR3 is TGTGCCAGCAGCTTAGTGTCAGGCATGAACACTGAAGCTTTCTTT. Its protein is CASSLVSGMNTEAFF. Using reference TRBV7-2 and TRBJ1-1 for the parts outside the CDR3, the full variable domain is GAGVSQSPSNKVTEKGKDVELRCDPISGHTALYWYRQSLGQGLEFLIYFQGNSAPDKSGLPSDRFSAERTGGSVSTLTIQRTQQEDSAVYLCASSLVSGMNTEAFFGQGTRLTVV.

The chain has TRBV6-1 and TRBJ2-5, with D possibly being TRBD2 (6 bases). V lost 4 bases, J lost 1 base, and 16 bases lay in between. This CDR3 is built from 16 residues. Per germline, CDR1 MNHNS and CDR2 SASEGT. This chain's CDR3 is CASSGGTSLVQETQYF. DNA of the CDR3: TGTGCCAGCAGTGGAGGAACTAGCTTGGTCCAAGAGACCCAGTACTTC.

V usage is TRBV5-1 and J usage is TRBJ2-3; the D gene is possibly TRBD2 (5 bases). Germline V gives CDR1 SGHRS, CDR2 YFSETQ. The germline V and J ends were trimmed by 5 bases and 1 base, with 8 bases remaining between them. This CDR3 is 13 amino acids long. The DNA for the CDR3 is TGCGCCAGCAGTCATAGCGGCACAGATACGCAGTATTTT. Protein product: CASSHSGTDTQYF. The full variable domain, in which reference TRBV5-1 and TRBJ2-3 provide the parts outside the CDR3, is KAGVTQTPRYLIKTRGQQVTLSCSPISGHRSVSWYQQTPGQGLQFLFEYFSETQRNKGNFPGRFSGRQFSNSRSEMNVSTLELGDSALYLCASSHSGTDTQYFGPGTRLTVL.

This sequence joins TRBV7-2 and TRBJ2-1, with 10 bases that match TRBD2. J lost 5 bases, V lost 1 base, and 8 bases had no gene match. This CDR3 has 17 residues. Per germline, CDR1 SGHTA and CDR2 FQGNSA. CDR3 DNA sequence: TGTGCCAGCAGCTTAGGGGGGCTAGCGGGAGTTAACAATGAGCAGTTCTTC. This encodes CASSLGGLAGVNNEQFF.

The chain couples TRBV6-2 or TRBV6-3 to TRBJ1-1; D not certain. CDR3 length: 12 residues. The germline CDR1 and CDR2 sequences are MNHEY and SVGEGT. Trimming took 5 bases from V and 7 from J, leaving 11 bases between them. The CDR3 region is CASSPGRVEAFF. The CDR3 coding sequence is TGTGCCAGCAGTCCCGGGAGGGTTGAAGCTTTCTTT.

The CDR3, as DNA: TGTGCCAGCAGCGTTCAGGAGGGACTCCCGAATATTGATACGCAGTATTTT. Translated: CASSVQEGLPNIDTQYF. The chain couples TRBV9 to TRBJ2-3; D might be TRBD2 (6 bases). From germline, CDR1 is SGDLS and CDR2 YYNGEE. V shed 2 bases and J shed 6 bases, with 22 bases lying between them. The CDR3 has 17 amino acids.

The chain has TRBV19 and TRBJ2-2; 8 bases align to TRBD1. The CDR3 contains 15 residues. Germline-derived CDR1 and CDR2 are LNHDA and SQIVND (reference sequence). V lost 6 bases, J lost 4 bases, and 7 bases stayed unmatched. The CDR3 spells CASSPGTGLTGELFF. For the CDR3, the DNA is TGTGCCAGTAGCCCCGGGACAGGACTCACCGGGGAGCTGTTTTTT.

The sample holds one count of this clone. The chain combines TRBV27 with TRBJ2-2, with D tentatively TRBD1 (5 bases). Trimming pared 3 bases from V and 4 bases from J, leaving 12 bases between. The CDR3 extends over 15 amino acids. Germline CDR1 and CDR2: MNHEY and SMNVEV (reference sequence). The CDR3 protein is CASSFSRVVTGELFF. The CDR3 bases are TGTGCCAGCAGTTTCAGCAGGGTTGTCACCGGGGAGCTGTTTTTT.

V is TRBV30 and J is TRBJ2-3; 8 nucleotides match TRBD2. The CDR3 consists of 15 residues. Trimming cost V 3 bases and J 3 bases; bases outside gene matches: 8. Germline V gene lookup returns CDR1 GTSNPN and CDR2 SVGIG (reference sequence). Here the CDR3 reads CAWRGSGRGTDTQYF. The CDR3 region has the DNA TGTGCCTGGAGGGGCAGCGGGAGAGGAACAGATACGCAGTATTTT.

This chain joins TRBV3-1 (or the pseudogene TRBV3-2) and TRBJ2-1; TRBD2 is a possible D gene (5 bases). Germline CDR1 is LGHDT and CDR2 is YNNKEL (reference sequence). This CDR3 comprises 15 residues. Trimming left V 1 base short and J 10 bases short, with 17 bases between. In nucleotides, the CDR3 is TGTGCCAGCAGCCAAGGGCGTACGGACTCCGGGGAGCAGTTCTTC. Translated: CASSQGRTDSGEQFF.

The chain couples TRBV6-2 or TRBV6-3 to TRBJ1-5, with unresolved D. This CDR3 is 15 amino acids long. The germline gives CDR1 MNHEY, CDR2 SVGEGT. The V gene lost 3 bases and the J gene lost 1 base, with 10 bases spanning the gap. DNA of the CDR3: TGTGCCAGCAGTTATACCGGACTGAGCAATCAGCCCCAGCATTTT. This translates into CASSYTGLSNQPQHF.

The chain has TRBV7-3 and TRBJ1-2; possible D gene TRBD1, 5 bases. Germline V gives CDR1 SGHTA, CDR2 FQGTGA. The CDR3 sequence is 14 residues long. The V end lost 0 bases, the J end lost 4 bases, and 9 bases lay between the germline ends. CDR3 amino acids: CASSLTAQGYGYTF. The CDR3 DNA reads as TGTGCCAGCAGCTTAACGGCGCAGGGCTATGGCTACACCTTC.

The gene calls are TRBV15 and TRBJ1-5, with 7 bases aligning to TRBD1. In germline, CDR1 is LNHNV, CDR2 YYDKDF (reference sequence). The CDR3 is 17 amino acids. The V gene end was trimmed by 0 bases and the J gene end by 0 bases; junction bases not matched to a gene: 5. CDR3 residues: CATSRDGTVPSNQPQHF. In DNA, the CDR3 is TGTGCCACCAGCAGAGACGGGACAGTCCCTAGCAATCAGCCCCAGCATTTT.